This is a list of T cell receptor beta chains from one sample in a study of kidney transplant recipient with SARS-CoV-2 infection. TCRdb re-called the reads with MiXCR, one entry per CDR3 protein. The sample includes about 240,000 distinct CDR3 sequences, about 28% of them seen just once. The starting material was a blood sample, obtained at baseline and on roughly day 120 from a kidney transplant recipient. These receptors all stem from a male patient aged 25-45 years who had COVID-19 and was a kidney transplant recipient. Some T cells may have come from the graft donor. Each CDR3 is given without its conserved first and last residue.

V gene	J gene	CDR3 protein
TRBV15	TRBJ2-3	ATSREEGGTDTQY
TRBV6-2/TRBV6-3	TRBJ2-1	ASSSVRSGGAYNEQF
TRBV5-4	TRBJ1-2	ASHRNVPGKTYGYT
TRBV6-5	TRBJ1-6	ASSYSRTGDSPLH
TRBV6-1	TRBJ1-2	ASSAWYSMRKTYGYT
TRBV11-2	TRBJ2-6	ASSRMGQLSSGANVLT
TRBV6-2/TRBV6-3	TRBJ1-2	ASSYLHCIGKTYGYT
TRBV9	TRBJ1-3	ASSVDPGRLSGNTIY
TRBV5-1	TRBJ2-5	ASSLGTGGQETQY
TRBV7-8	TRBJ1-2	ASSQGGFTRKTYGYT